These T cell receptor beta chains were read from a single sample in a study of CD8+CD57+ T cells in acquired aplastic anemia. TCRdb analysed the reads with MiXCR anew, one entry per CDR3 protein. The top ten clones hold 45% to 50% of a sample with fewer than 200,000 distinct CDR3 sequences, roughly 63% of them seen once. The sequencing input was sorted CD4+, CD8+, or CD8+CD57+ T cells (not recorded which) from PBMCs. These receptors were collected from a human donor in good health. Both conserved end residues are part of each CDR3. The D gene is left open where the match is weak. Expanded clones get a size class; other rows say once, few or many, or leave the size out.

v_call,d_call,j_call,clone_size,cdr3_nt,cdr3_aa
TRBV2,TRBD2,TRBJ2-5,NA,TGTGCCAGCACCCCGTTCGGCGGGTCGGGAGGTGGGAGAGAGACCCAGTACTTC,CASTPFGGSGGGRETQYF
TRBV5-1,TRBD2,TRBJ2-7,NA,TGCGCCAGCAGCTTGGTGTTAGCGGGAACCTACGAGCAGTACTTC,CASSLVLAGTYEQYF
TRBV20-1,TRBD2,TRBJ2-5,NA,TGCAGTGCTAGACCGACTAGCGGGAGACAAGAGACCCAGTACTTC,CSARPTSGRQETQYF
TRBV20-1,NA,TRBJ2-1,few,TGCAGTGCTAGAGATGGGTATGAGCAGTTCTTC,CSARDGYEQFF
TRBV12-3/TRBV12-4,NA,TRBJ1-1,few,TGTGCCAGCAGTTGGGCTGGACCTAACACTGAAGCTTTCTTT,CASSWAGPNTEAFF
TRBV5-1,TRBD1,TRBJ2-7,NA,TGCGCCAGCAGCGCGGGACAGGTGAGATCCTACGAGCAGTACTTC,CASSAGQVRSYEQYF
TRBV10-1,NA,TRBJ2-2,NA,TGCGCCAGCAGTATCAGGGGCAGCACCGGGGAGCTGTTTTTT,CASSIRGSTGELFF
TRBV12-3/TRBV12-4,TRBD2,TRBJ2-1,many,TGTGCCAGCAGTTTAGTGGTAGCGGGGAACAATGAGCAGTTCTTC,CASSLVVAGNNEQFF
TRBV12-3/TRBV12-4,NA,TRBJ2-7,NA,TGTGCCAGCAGTTTAGGGGGCACTTACTACGAGCAGTACTTC,CASSLGGTYYEQYF
TRBV6-2/TRBV6-3,NA,TRBJ1-1,NA,TGTGCCAGCACCCAACGCACAGCGAAGAACACTGAAGCTTTCTTT,CASTQRTAKNTEAFF
TRBV20-1,TRBD1,TRBJ2-1,NA,TGCAGTGCTCTAGACCGGGACAGCGTAAATGAGCAGTTCTTC,CSALDRDSVNEQFF
TRBV7-6,NA,TRBJ2-7,NA,TGTGCCAGCAGCTTTGAGTCCGGCGGTTACGAGCAGTACTTC,CASSFESGGYEQYF
TRBV20-1,TRBD2,TRBJ2-7,NA,TGCAGTGCACACGCGGGGGTGAGTTACGAGCAGTACTTC,CSAHAGVSYEQYF
TRBV19,NA,TRBJ2-7,NA,TGTGCCAGTAGTAAGACCGGGACACAGAAAACCTACGAGCAGTACTTC,CASSKTGTQKTYEQYF
TRBV24-1,NA,TRBJ2-5,many,TGTGCCACCAGTGATTTGGGACAGCAAGAGACCCAGTACTTC,CATSDLGQQETQYF
TRBV6-5,NA,TRBJ2-3,many,TGTGCCAGCAGGGAAGACCCCCGTCCGTGGGGAGATACGCAGTATTTT,CASREDPRPWGDTQYF
TRBV7-2,NA,TRBJ2-7,NA,TGTGCCAGCAGCTTAACCCTAGCCACCTACGAGCAGTACTTC,CASSLTLATYEQYF
TRBV20-1,TRBD1,TRBJ1-1,NA,TGCAGTGCTAGTCCCGGACAGGACTACACTGAAGCTTTCTTT,CSASPGQDYTEAFF
TRBV7-6,NA,TRBJ1-2,NA,TGTGCCAGCAGGCCAAGCCCAGGGGCAAATTACACCTTC,CASRPSPGANYTF
TRBV20-1,NA,TRBJ2-7,few,TGCAGTGCTAGAAACAGGGCCGGGTTGTACGAGCAGTACTTC,CSARNRAGLYEQYF
TRBV2,NA,TRBJ2-7,NA,TGTGCCAGCAGTGAGTACGAGCAGTACTTC,CASSEYEQYF
TRBV19,TRBD1,TRBJ2-5,NA,TGTGCCAGAGTTGACCATCCGGGACAGGGGGCTAGAGAGACCCAGTACTTC,CARVDHPGQGARETQYF
TRBV7-8,NA,TRBJ2-5,many,TGTGCCAGCAGCTTAGTTGCGGCCAGGGAGACCCAGTACTTC,CASSLVAARETQYF
TRBV6-6,NA,TRBJ2-7,NA,TGTGCCAGCATGACCTCCGGGCTGCGATACGAGCAGTACTTC,CASMTSGLRYEQYF
TRBV5-1,TRBD2,TRBJ2-7,NA,TGCGCCAGCAGCTTCGGAGGGTATAGACTAGCGGAAAGCTACGAGCAGTACTTC,CASSFGGYRLAESYEQYF
TRBV4-1,NA,TRBJ2-7,NA,TGCGCCAGCAGCTTGGGATCCACCTACGAGCAGTACTTC,CASSLGSTYEQYF
TRBV10-3,NA,TRBJ2-3,many,TGTGCCATCCATGGGGGCACTTCTAGAGCTAGCACAGATACGCAGTATTTT,CAIHGGTSRASTDTQYF
TRBV7-8,TRBD1,TRBJ1-6,NA,TGTGCCAGCAGCTCGGACAGGGGATCACCCCTCCACTTT,CASSSDRGSPLHF
TRBV30,TRBD1,TRBJ2-7,many,TGTGCCTGGAGTCAGACAGGGTTACACGAGCAGTACTTC,CAWSQTGLHEQYF
TRBV20-1,NA,TRBJ2-5,few,TGCAGTGCTAGAGATCCGGGAGCGGGAGAGACCCAGTACTTC,CSARDPGAGETQYF
TRBV7-8,NA,TRBJ1-2,many,TGTGCCAGCAGGACACCGGGACTCAACCATGGCTACACCTTC,CASRTPGLNHGYTF
TRBV2,NA,TRBJ1-2,once,TGTGCCAGCAGCTTCGGCGGGCAGCTCTATGGCTACACCTTC,CASSFGGQLYGYTF
TRBV7-2,NA,TRBJ2-1,NA,TGTGCCAGCAGCTTAGATTTAGTCGCTACGGGTGAGCAGTTCTTC,CASSLDLVATGEQFF
TRBV7-8,TRBD1,TRBJ2-2,NA,TGTGCCAGCAGCTTAGGGGGGCCGCGGCGACAGGGGGTTTCCGGGGAGCTGTTTTTT,CASSLGGPRRQGVSGELFF
TRBV7-2,TRBD2,TRBJ2-1,NA,TGTGCCAGCAGCCCCGGGCTAGCGGGAGGAAATGAGCAGTTCTTC,CASSPGLAGGNEQFF
TRBV7-3,NA,TRBJ2-7,NA,TGTGCCAGCAGCTTAGCCATCGGGCGTTCCTACGAGCAGTACTTC,CASSLAIGRSYEQYF
TRBV7-6,NA,TRBJ1-1,NA,TGTGCCAGCAGCTCGTCCGAGAACACTGAAGCTTTCTTT,CASSSSENTEAFF
TRBV19,NA,TRBJ1-2,NA,TGTGCCAGTAGTATTGGAGCAACTCAGGTTGGCTACACCTTC,CASSIGATQVGYTF
TRBV24-1,NA,TRBJ1-1,few,TGTGCCACCAGTGTGGAGGGACCGGGCGGAGCTTTCTTT,CATSVEGPGGAFF
TRBV14,NA,TRBJ2-7,once,TGTGCCAGCAGCCAGGAGTATGATGACATAGGGACCGTAACCTACGAGCAGTACTTC,CASSQEYDDIGTVTYEQYF
TRBV2,NA,TRBJ2-6,NA,TGTGCCAGCAGCCCTCAGGGGGCCAACGTCCTGACTTTC,CASSPQGANVLTF